Presented here are 31 T cell receptor beta chains from one specimen sequenced in a study of OX40 agonist ivuxolimab in advanced cancers. Using immunoSEQ multiplex PCR, the repertoire was profiled, and TCRdb retains in-frame clones only, with some absent. The sample records fewer than 30,000 clones, approximately 89% being singletons. The specimen comprised CD4+ or CD8+ T cells sorted from blood, sampled in a trial of the OX40 agonist ivuxolimab. The source of these receptors is an adult with an advanced solid tumor such as melanoma, head and neck, liver or kidney cancer.

The chain has TRBV7-2 and TRBJ1-2; 9 positions agree with TRBD1. Looked up from germline, CDR1 is SGHTA and CDR2 is FQGNSA. The CDR3 covers 17 residues. The V and J ends lost 3 bases and 3 bases, in that order; junction bases with no gene match: 11. The CDR3 here is CASSFDSTGTGYYGYTF. The CDR3 coding sequence is TGTGCCAGCAGCTTTGATTCAACCGGGACAGGGTACTATGGCTACACCTTC. The whole variable domain, remainder taken from reference TRBV7-2 and TRBJ1-2, is GAGVSQSPSNKVTEKGKDVELRCDPISGHTALYWYRQSLGQGLEFLIYFQGNSAPDKSGLPSDRFSAERTGGSVSTLTIQRTQQEDSAVYLCASSFDSTGTGYYGYTFGSGTRLTVV.

The rearrangement links TRBV7-9 to TRBJ2-7; D not resolved. The V and J ends lost 3 bases and 2 bases respectively, with 5 bases between them. Germline CDR1 is SEHNR and CDR2 is FQNEAQ (reference sequence). This CDR3 is built from 12 residues. The CDR3 nucleotides read TGTGCCAGCAGCTTGTATGCCTACGAGCAGTACTTC. Its translation is CASSLYAYEQYF.

The J gene is TRBJ2-1, the V gene TRBV11-3; D is perhaps TRBD1 (5 bases). The CDR3 extends over 12 amino acids. CDR1 is SGHNT and CDR2 is YENEEA in the germline V gene. With 5 bases removed from V and 6 bases from J, the gap between germline ends came to 8 bases. CDR3 protein: CASSLQGNEQFF. In DNA, the CDR3 is TGTGCCAGCAGCCTTCAGGGCAATGAGCAGTTCTTC.

The CDR3 sequence is CASSQNSDDQPQHF. The CDR3 nucleotides are TGTGCCAGCAGCCAAAACAGTGACGATCAGCCCCAGCATTTT. The genes are TRBV4-2 and TRBJ1-5; D is unclear. V was cut by 2 bases and J by 5 bases, with 10 bases left in between. This CDR3 has 14 amino acids. Germline lookup yields CDR1 LGHNA and CDR2 YNFKEQ.

This chain's CDR3 is CASLPVGTFNEKLFF. DNA for the CDR3: TGTGCCAGCCTGCCCGTGGGTACTTTTAATGAAAAACTGTTTTTT. The chain is built from TRBV6-1 and TRBJ1-4; D is uncertain. The CDR3 covers 15 residues. Deletions cut 8 bases from V and 4 bases from J, with 17 bases between. From germline, CDR1 is MNHNS and CDR2 SASEGT.

This rearrangement joins TRBV25-1 to TRBJ2-7, with 7 bases aligning to TRBD1. Germline CDR1 MGHDK, CDR2 SYGVNS. Germline trimming cut 7 bases from V and 5 bases from J; bases unmatched to any gene: 11. The CDR3 has 14 amino acids. CDR3 in DNA: TGTGCCAGCACCATAGGGGGCCCGATCGACGAGCAGTACTTC. Amino acids: CASTIGGPIDEQYF.

In its sample, this clone was seen a few times. J is TRBJ1-1 and V is TRBV6-5, with unresolved D. The CDR3 length is 15 residues. Germline V CDR1 and CDR2: MNHEY, SVGAGI. The ends were cut back, 2 bases at V and 0 bases at J, with 10 bases in the middle. CDR3 DNA sequence: TGTGCCAGCAGTTACGATGGACCCTTGAACACTGAAGCTTTCTTT. This encodes CASSYDGPLNTEAFF.

This chain joins TRBV5-4 and TRBJ2-7; 10 nucleotides line up with TRBD1. V lost 2 bases and J lost 2; bases outside the gene matches: 7. The CDR3 is 16 amino acids. From germline, CDR1 is SGHNT and CDR2 YYREEE (reference sequence). The CDR3, as DNA: TGTGCCAGCAGCTTCGGGACAGGGGTAACTACCTACGAGCAGTACTTC. This sequence encodes CASSFGTGVTTYEQYF.

The chain joins TRBV11-1 to TRBJ1-5; D remains ambiguous. The CDR3 loop spans 15 amino acids. Germline loops: CDR1 SGHAT, CDR2 FQDESV (reference sequence). Trimming stripped 3 bases from V and 2 bases from J, with 11 bases between. The CDR3 nucleotides read TGTGCCAGCAGCTTGACTGGCGGGGGCAATCAGCCCCAGCATTTT. Its translation: CASSLTGGGNQPQHF.

The rearrangement links TRBV2 to TRBJ1-5, with D maybe TRBD1 (5 bases). Trimming shortened V by 6 bases and J by 6 bases, and 15 bases separated the two germline ends. CDR1 SNHLY and CDR2 FYNNEI come from the germline V gene. The CDR3 spans 14 residues. The chain's CDR3 is CASRVQGTSQPQHF. For the CDR3, the DNA is TGTGCCAGCAGGGTTCAGGGAACTAGTCAGCCCCAGCATTTT. The full variable domain, in which reference TRBV2 and TRBJ1-5 provide the parts outside the CDR3, is EPEVTQTPSHQVTQMGQEVILRCVPISNHLYFYWYRQILGQKVEFLVSFYNNEISEKSEIFDDQFSVERPDGSNFTLKIRSTKLEDSAMYFCASRVQGTSQPQHFGDGTRLSIL.

The CDR3 region is CAISQQALEQYF. DNA for the CDR3: TGTGCCATCAGTCAACAGGCCCTCGAGCAGTACTTC. V is TRBV10-3 and J is TRBJ2-7, with a weak D call TRBD1 (5 bases). From germline, CDR1 is ENHRY and CDR2 SYGVKD. The germline V and J ends were trimmed by 5 bases and 6 bases, with 11 bases remaining between them. This CDR3 has 12 amino acids.

This clone came up once. The chain joins TRBV9 to TRBJ1-1, with D hard to call. Trimming shortened V by 4 bases and J by 5 bases, and 18 bases separated the two germline ends. This CDR3 region has 15 residues. In germline, CDR1 is SGDLS, CDR2 YYNGEE. CDR3 coding DNA: TGTGCCAGCAGCCTACTTTTGGGAGGGTATACTGAAGCTTTCTTT. This codes for CASSLLLGGYTEAFF.

This clone was counted once. The chain uses TRBV10-1 and TRBJ2-7; 8 bases match TRBD1. Germline CDR1 reads WNHNN; CDR2 reads SYGVQD (reference sequence). The CDR3 length is 14 residues. The ends lost 3 bases at V and 4 bases at J; junction bases unmatched: 5. The CDR3 DNA reads as TGCGCCAGCAGTGAAAACAGGGGGGCGTACGAGCAGTACTTC. This sequence encodes CASSENRGAYEQYF.

The CDR3 sequence is CASSIGQGIAYEQYF. CDR3 in DNA: TGTGCCAGTAGTATAGGACAGGGGATCGCCTACGAGCAGTACTTC. The genes are TRBV19 and TRBJ2-7; TRBD1 aligns across 8 bases. The germline V gene has CDR1 LNHDA and CDR2 SQIVND (reference sequence). The CDR3 consists of 15 residues. The V gene end was trimmed by 1 base and the J gene end by 2 bases; junction bases not matched to a gene: 4. The entire variable domain, with the rest obtained from reference TRBV19 and TRBJ2-7, is as follows: DGGITQSPKYLFRKEGQNVTLSCEQNLNHDAMYWYRQDPGQGLRLIYYSQIVNDFQKGDIAEGYSVSREKKESFPLTVTSAQKNPTAFYLCASSIGQGIAYEQYFGPGTRLTVT.

The chain is built from TRBV30 and TRBJ2-5; TRBD2 might be the D (6 bases). The CDR3 runs to 15 residues. Looked up from germline, CDR1 is GTSNPN and CDR2 is SVGIG (reference sequence). Between the trimmed V and J ends, which lost 1 base and 0 bases, there was a span of 12 bases. The DNA of the CDR3 is TGTGCCTGGAGTGGATTTGGGGGGAACCAAGAGACCCAGTACTTC. It yields the protein CAWSGFGGNQETQYF.

The chain is built from TRBV29-1 and TRBJ2-1; 7 positions agree with TRBD1. The CDR3 has 14 residues. Germline-derived CDR1 and CDR2 are SQVTM and ANQGSEA. The trim removed 6 bases at V and 2 bases at J, leaving 7 bases unmatched. As DNA, the CDR3 is TGCAGCGTGGGAAACAGGGGCCCCTACAATGAGCAGTTCTTC. This sequence encodes CSVGNRGPYNEQFF.

The chain uses TRBV28 and TRBJ1-5; 10 positions agree with TRBD1. The CDR3 runs to 15 residues. The ends lost 5 bases at V and 2 bases at J; junction bases unmatched: 3. Per the germline V gene, CDR1 is MDHEN and CDR2 is SYDVKM. The CDR3 here is CASSPTGGGNQPQHF. As DNA, the CDR3 is TGTGCCAGCAGTCCGACAGGGGGCGGCAATCAGCCCCAGCATTTT.

The J gene is TRBJ2-1, the V gene TRBV5-6; 13 bases match TRBD2. Germline CDR1 SGHDT, CDR2 YYEEEE. This CDR3 spans 15 amino acids. The V segment lost 1 base and the J segment 6 bases; nucleotides outside the gene matches: 1. The CDR3: CASSLTSGGANEQFF. The DNA of the CDR3 is TGTGCCAGCAGCTTGACTAGCGGGGGGGCCAATGAGCAGTTCTTC.

The genes are TRBV9 and TRBJ2-7, with D tentatively TRBD2 (6 bases). Germline V lookup: CDR1 SGDLS, CDR2 YYNGEE. Trimming stripped 0 bases from V and 7 bases from J, with 11 bases between. The CDR3 is 13 amino acids. The DNA for the CDR3 is TGTGCCAGCAGCGTAGGACTAGTAAGGGAGCAGTACTTC. As protein: CASSVGLVREQYF. Full variable domain (rest looked up from reference TRBV9 and TRBJ2-7): DSGVTQTPKHLITATGQRVTLRCSPRSGDLSVYWYQQSLDQGLQFLIQYYNGEERAKGNILERFSAQQFPDLHSELNLSSLELGDSALYFCASSVGLVREQYFGPGTRLTVT.

This rearrangement joins TRBV5-5 to TRBJ1-5; TRBD1 is a possible D gene (5 bases). V dropped 1 base and J dropped 0 bases, with 8 bases sitting between them. The CDR3 runs 15 residues. Per the germline V gene, CDR1 is SGHKS and CDR2 is YYEKEE (reference sequence). The DNA of the CDR3 is TGTGCCAGCAGCTTGTGGGACGGTAGCAATCAGCCCCAGCATTTT. Translated, it gives CASSLWDGSNQPQHF.

This chain uses TRBV6-6 with TRBJ2-2, with D possibly TRBD2 on 6 matching bases. From germline, CDR1 is MNHNY and CDR2 SVGAGI (reference sequence). V shed 6 bases and J shed 6 bases, with 11 bases lying between them. This CDR3 contains 13 residues. The CDR3 loop is CASSSVAAGELFF. CDR3 DNA: TGTGCCAGCAGCTCCGTAGCGGCCGGGGAGCTGTTTTTT.

The V gene is TRBV7-4, the J gene TRBJ1-5; D is possibly TRBD1 (6 bases). The CDR3 totals 17 residues. Germline CDR1 and CDR2: SGHVT and SQSDAQ. V lost 1 base and J 4 bases, leaving 17 bases between the germline ends. CDR3 region: CASSLEEGGRCNQPQHF. As DNA, the CDR3 is TGTGCCAGCAGCTTAGAAGAGGGGGGGCGGTGTAATCAGCCCCAGCATTTT.

Here the CDR3 reads CAAGQAMAEAFF. CDR3 nucleotide sequence: TGTGCCGCGGGGCAGGCAATGGCTGAAGCTTTCTTT. V gene TRBV6-5 combines with J gene TRBJ1-1; a weak D match, TRBD1 (5 bases). Deletions cut 11 bases from V and 6 bases from J, with 16 bases between. The CDR3 has 12 residues. The germline V gene encodes CDR1 MNHEY and CDR2 SVGAGI.

The chain carries TRBV7-6 and TRBJ2-2, with D possibly matching TRBD2 (6 bases). The germline V and J ends were trimmed by 3 bases and 4 bases, with 12 bases remaining between them. The CDR3 loop spans 15 amino acids. Germline loops: CDR1 SGHVS, CDR2 FNYEAQ. For the CDR3, the DNA is TGTGCCAGCAGCTTGGCTAGCGAGGGCACCGGGGAGCTGTTTTTT. This translates into CASSLASEGTGELFF.

As regards this clone: Other DNA variants within this sample encode the same CDR3. The chain carries TRBV9 and TRBJ1-2; the D is unclear. Germline CDR1 SGDLS, CDR2 YYNGEE. V lost 3 bases and J 2 bases, leaving 14 bases between the germline ends. The length of the CDR3 is 15 residues. The CDR3 coding sequence is TGTGCCAGCAGCGAAAGGCAGACGTCCAACTATGGCTACACCTTC. This gives the protein CASSERQTSNYGYTF.

CDR3 bases: TGTGCCAGCAGTTACCCGGCGGGGGAGCTCACCGGGGAGCTGTTTTTT. Translation gives CASSYPAGELTGELFF. The J gene is TRBJ2-2, the V gene TRBV6-5; 7 nucleotides match TRBD2. J lost 4 bases, V lost 2 bases, and 7 bases had no gene match. CDR3 length equals 16 residues. CDR1 MNHEY and CDR2 SVGAGI come from the germline V gene.

The chain employs TRBV11-2 and TRBJ2-7, with D perhaps TRBD1 (6 bases). Germline V CDR1 and CDR2: SGHAT, FQNNGV. The CDR3 loop spans 17 amino acids. With 1 base removed from V and 3 bases from J, the gap between germline ends came to 19 bases. CDR3 sequence (DNA): TGTGCCAGCAGCTTAGTGCCTGGTACAGGGCCGATCTACGAGCAGTACTTC. It specifies CASSLVPGTGPIYEQYF. Full variable domain (missing parts from reference TRBV11-2 and TRBJ2-7): EAGVAQSPRYKIIEKRQSVAFWCNPISGHATLYWYQQILGQGPKLLIQFQNNGVVDDSQLPKDRFSAERLKGVDSTLKIQPAKLEDSAVYLCASSLVPGTGPIYEQYFGPGTRLTVT.

This clone was detected once. The chain couples TRBV5-1 to TRBJ2-1, with D uncertain. The germline CDR1 and CDR2 sequences are SGHRS and YFSETQ. The CDR3 covers 13 residues. V gave up 0 bases and J gave up 6 bases, with 7 bases separating them. This chain's CDR3 is CASSLGLFNEQFF. CDR3 DNA: TGCGCCAGCAGCTTGGGGCTTTTCAATGAGCAGTTCTTC.

Points on this clone: The junction does not match germline at one end; this may be a read error. This chain links TRBV27 with TRBJ1-5; D is ambiguous. This CDR3 spans 14 amino acids. The germline V gene has CDR1 MNHEY and CDR2 SMNVEV (reference sequence). DNA of the CDR3: TGTGCCAGCAGTCCCGGACGGAGCAATCAGCCCCAGCGTTTT. Translated: CASSPGRSNQPQRF.

V is TRBV28 and J is TRBJ2-5; D is perhaps TRBD2 (5 bases). Germline-derived CDR1 and CDR2 are MDHEN and SYDVKM. With 5 bases removed from V and 5 bases from J, the gap between germline ends came to 21 bases. This CDR3 has 16 amino acids. CDR3 sequence: CASSPFVGRRRETQYF. The CDR3 region has the DNA TGTGCCAGCAGTCCGTTCGTGGGCAGGAGGAGGGAGACCCAGTACTTC.

The CDR3 spells CASSEAVATGGEKLFF. The CDR3 DNA follows: TGTGCCAGCAGTGAAGCCGTTGCGACAGGGGGTGAAAAACTGTTTTTT. V and J are TRBV6-1 and TRBJ1-4, with 9 bases identical to TRBD1. V trimming: 0 bases; J trimming: 7 bases; junction bases outside the gene matches: 6. Germline V gives CDR1 MNHNS, CDR2 SASEGT. CDR3 length: 16 residues.